The clone carrying this T cell receptor beta chain was counted at least ten times. Its antigen is not identified. Trimming pared 2 bases from V and 3 bases from J, leaving 6 bases between. Germline assignment: CDR1 MNHEY and CDR2 SMNVEV (reference sequence). The CDR3 loop spans 13 amino acids. This sample was taken from a study of neurological immune-mediated disorders. Study observations and caveats: None of the CDR3 amino acid sequences found in expanded clones was shared across subjects. This suggests that the TCR-beta repertoires were private in all groups.

One entry per CDR3 protein results from TCRdb running MiXCR on the 5' RACE reads. The top ten clones hold approximately 6.9% of a sample with around 69,000 distinct CDR3 sequences, less than 5.5% of them seen once. Sequencing used PBMCs. The V call is TRBV27, the J call TRBJ2-3; no reliable D call. The clonotype comes from a man aged 25 to 40 with multiple sclerosis. CDR3 bases: TGTGCCAGCAGTTTAGGACGGACAGATACGCAGTATTTT. Residues: CASSLGRTDTQYF.